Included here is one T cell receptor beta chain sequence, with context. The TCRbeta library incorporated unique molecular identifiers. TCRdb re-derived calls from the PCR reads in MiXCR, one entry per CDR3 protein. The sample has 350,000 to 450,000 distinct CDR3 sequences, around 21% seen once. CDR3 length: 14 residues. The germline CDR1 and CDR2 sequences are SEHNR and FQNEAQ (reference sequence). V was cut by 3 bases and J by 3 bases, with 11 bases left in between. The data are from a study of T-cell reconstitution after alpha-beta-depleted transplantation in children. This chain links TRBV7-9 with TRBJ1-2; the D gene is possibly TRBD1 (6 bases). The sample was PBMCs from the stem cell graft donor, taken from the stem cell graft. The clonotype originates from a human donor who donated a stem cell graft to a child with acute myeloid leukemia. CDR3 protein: CASSFKQGYYGYTF. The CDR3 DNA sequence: TGTGCCAGCAGCTTCAAACAGGGCTACTATGGCTACACCTTC.